This TCR beta chain was retrieved from a study of T cell repertoires in cytomegalovirus infection. Study overall: Indications of both CMV infection and matching HLA type were provided by public TCR beta signatures.

Study conclusions and caveats: The study identified carriers of CMV plus the relevant HLA from cumulative public TCR beta family frequency. Ex vivo responses were dominated by HLA-C-restricted CMV-specific TCR beta clonotypes.

The J segment lost 4 bases and the V segment lost 5 bases, leaving 12 bases of the junction unmatched. The CDR3 has 17 amino acids. Germline V gene data show CDR1 as MNHNY and CDR2 as SVGAGI (reference sequence). Using its own MiXCR run on the reads, TCRdb lists one record per CDR3 protein. The table lists some 500,000 distinct CDR3 sequences, around 35% of them singletons. This clonotype was detected a few times. No antigen is known for it. The chain links TRBV6-6 to TRBJ2-1, with TRBD1 matching 9 bases. The sequencing used cultured PBMCs, collected from culture after CMV antigen stimulation. This TCR was sampled from a human donor in good health (CMV status not recorded). Some clones in this sample may be carry-over from other donors' samples. CDR3 sequence: CASSKEGSGTGYNEQFF. The DNA of the CDR3 is TGTGCCAGCAGTAAGGAGGGGTCCGGGACAGGGTACAATGAGCAGTTCTTC.